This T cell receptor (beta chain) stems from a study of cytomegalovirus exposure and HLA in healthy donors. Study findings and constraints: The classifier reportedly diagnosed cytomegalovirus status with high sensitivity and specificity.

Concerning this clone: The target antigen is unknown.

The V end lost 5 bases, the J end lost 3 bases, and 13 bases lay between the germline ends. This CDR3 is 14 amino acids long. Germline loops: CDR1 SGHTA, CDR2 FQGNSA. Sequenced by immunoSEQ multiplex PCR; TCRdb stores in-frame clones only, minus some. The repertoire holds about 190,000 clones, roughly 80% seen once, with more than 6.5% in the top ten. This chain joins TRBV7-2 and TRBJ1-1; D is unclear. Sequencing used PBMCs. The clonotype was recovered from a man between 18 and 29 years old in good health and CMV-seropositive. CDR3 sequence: CASSRFSRDTEAFF. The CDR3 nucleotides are TGTGCCAGCAGCAGATTTAGCCGGGACACTGAAGCTTTCTTT.